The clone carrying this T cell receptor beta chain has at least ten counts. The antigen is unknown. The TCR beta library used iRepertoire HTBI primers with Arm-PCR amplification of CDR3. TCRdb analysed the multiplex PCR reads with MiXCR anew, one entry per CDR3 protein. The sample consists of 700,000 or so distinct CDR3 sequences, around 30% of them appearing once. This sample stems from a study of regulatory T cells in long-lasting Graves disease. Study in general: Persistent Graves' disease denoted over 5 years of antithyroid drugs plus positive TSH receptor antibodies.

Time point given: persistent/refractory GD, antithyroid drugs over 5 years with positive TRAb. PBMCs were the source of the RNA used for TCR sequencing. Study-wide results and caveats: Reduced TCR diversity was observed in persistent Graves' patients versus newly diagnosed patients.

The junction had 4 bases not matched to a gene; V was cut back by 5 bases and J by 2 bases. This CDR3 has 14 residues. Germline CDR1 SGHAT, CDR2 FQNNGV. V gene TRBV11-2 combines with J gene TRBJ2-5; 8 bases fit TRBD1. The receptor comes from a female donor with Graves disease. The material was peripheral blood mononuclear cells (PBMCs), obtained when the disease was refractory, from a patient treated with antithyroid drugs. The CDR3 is CASSRRTGQETQYF. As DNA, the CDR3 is TGTGCCAGCAGCCGTCGGACAGGGCAAGAGACCCAGTACTTC.